The 32 T cell receptor beta chains below all came from one sample that was sequenced in a study of CD8 T cells in ankylosing spondylitis. TCRdb used MiXCR to reprocess the 5' RACE reads, holding one entry per CDR3 protein. The table has roughly 130,000 distinct CDR3 sequences, 8% to 9% seen once; the top ten hold approximately 7%. Sequencing input: synovial fluid, either unsorted or a sorted T cell fraction (not recorded which). The receptors stem from a male donor with ankylosing spondylitis.

The chain has TRBV7-9 and TRBJ1-2; unclear D gene. Germline V gene data show CDR1 as SEHNR and CDR2 as FQNEAQ (reference sequence). The CDR3 spans 15 residues. V was clipped by 4 bases and J by 5 bases, with 17 bases between them. The CDR3 reads CASSSYSAVNYGYTF. Here the CDR3 DNA reads TGTGCCAGCAGCTCCTATTCGGCAGTTAATTATGGCTACACCTTC. Based on the CDR3 plus reference TRBV7-9 and TRBJ1-2, the full variable domain is DTGVSQNPRHKITKRGQNVTFRCDPISEHNRLYWYRQTLGQGPEFLTYFQNEAQLEKSRLLSDRFSAERPKGSFSTLEIQRTEQGDSAMYLCASSSYSAVNYGYTFGSGTRLTVV.

The chain couples TRBV6-5 to TRBJ1-6; D not resolved. This CDR3 comprises 11 residues. In germline, CDR1 is MNHEY, CDR2 SVGAGI. V was shortened by 8 bases and J by 8 bases, with 7 bases between the two germline ends. In nucleotides, the CDR3 is TGTGCCAGCGGAGTGGATTCACCCCTCCACTTT. Translating it yields CASGVDSPLHF.

This clonotype was picked up many times. A read error may explain this, as a much larger clone is one base away. The chain uses TRBV12-3 or TRBV12-4 and TRBJ2-7, with 13 bases lining up with TRBD2. The CDR3 is 18 residues long. CDR3 sequence: CACSPRTGLAGVRYEQYF. In nucleotides, the CDR3 is TGTGCCTGCAGTCCCCGAACTGGACTAGCGGGAGTCCGTTACGAGCAGTACTTC.

This chain links TRBV5-6 with TRBJ1-3, with D perhaps TRBD1 (6 bases). Trimming stripped 3 bases from V and 0 bases from J, with 16 bases between. The V gene's germline CDR1 is SGHDT and CDR2 YYEEEE. The length of the CDR3 is 17 residues. The CDR3 DNA follows: TGTGCCAGCAGCTGGGGGCCCGGAGACTCCTCTGGAAACACCATATATTTT. It specifies CASSWGPGDSSGNTIYF.

This clonotype showed up many times. The chain links TRBV6-1 to TRBJ1-1; possible D gene TRBD1, 6 bases. Trimming stripped 7 bases from V and 1 base from J, with 13 bases between. CDR3 length: 14 residues. Germline loops: CDR1 MNHNS, CDR2 SASEGT. CDR3 amino acids: CASKQGEANTEAFF. CDR3 bases: TGTGCCAGCAAACAGGGCGAGGCGAACACTGAAGCTTTCTTT.

The J gene is TRBJ1-1, the V gene TRBV6-1; D not resolved. Germline values: CDR1 MNHNS, CDR2 SASEGT. The CDR3 has 14 amino acids. Trimming removed 6 bases from V and 0 bases from J, with 11 bases in between. The CDR3 DNA reads TGTGCCAGCAGAGTAGCAGCCATGAACACTGAAGCTTTCTTT. The encoded protein is CASRVAAMNTEAFF.

This clonotype was seen at least ten times. V is TRBV5-1 and J is TRBJ2-3; possibly TRBD1 for D (6 bases). Between the trimmed V and J ends, which lost 9 bases and 6 bases, there was a span of 20 bases. Germline CDR1 SGHRS, CDR2 YFSETQ. CDR3 size: 14 residues. This CDR3 is CATHPGTFSDTQYF. The CDR3 DNA reads as TGCGCCACCCACCCGGGGACATTTTCGGATACGCAGTATTTT.

This clonotype was seen a few times. The V and J genes are TRBV6-1 and TRBJ2-3; the D gene is possibly TRBD1 (7 bases). V lost 10 bases, J lost 1 base, and 18 bases lay in between. CDR3 size: 15 residues. Germline assignment: CDR1 MNHNS and CDR2 SASEGT. The CDR3 loop reads CATRGSRGGTDTQYF. CDR3 nucleotide sequence: TGTGCCACCAGGGGGTCCCGCGGGGGCACAGATACGCAGTATTTT.

This clonotype was observed a handful of times. The rearrangement links TRBV7-8 to TRBJ1-5, with TRBD1 matching over 7 bases. Germline lookup yields CDR1 SGHVS and CDR2 FQNEAQ. This CDR3 contains 16 residues. After removal of 3 bases from V and 4 bases from J, the junction contained 9 bases not matched to a gene. The CDR3 DNA sequence: TGTGCCAGCAGCTTTGAGAGACAGGGCCCAAATCAGCCCCAGCATTTT. This encodes CASSFERQGPNQPQHF.

The chain is built from TRBV27 and TRBJ2-7; D uncertain. The ends were cut back, 6 bases at V and 2 bases at J, with 17 bases in the middle. The germline CDR1 and CDR2 sequences are MNHEY and SMNVEV (reference sequence). The CDR3 runs to 15 residues. As DNA, the CDR3 is TGTGCCAGCAGGAGGCTAGACCTAGGCACCTACGAGCAGTACTTC. Its protein product is CASRRLDLGTYEQYF.

The chain links TRBV12-3 or TRBV12-4 to TRBJ1-4; D perhaps matches TRBD1 (5 bases). V was pared by 2 bases and J by 13 bases, with 11 bases between. The CDR3 runs to 12 residues. The CDR3, as DNA: TGTGCCAGCAGTTTACAGGGCGCAGGACTGTTTTTT. Encoded protein: CASSLQGAGLFF.

This clonotype was observed a few times. The V call is TRBV6-2 or TRBV6-3, the J call TRBJ2-7; D call uncertain. Trimming shortened V by 4 bases and J by 4 bases, and 8 bases separated the two germline ends. Germline values: CDR1 MNHEY, CDR2 SVGEGT. The CDR3 sequence is 12 residues long. The CDR3 sequence: CASSSAFYEQYF. Written as DNA, the CDR3 is TGTGCCAGCAGTTCGGCCTTTTACGAGCAGTACTTC.

This clonotype was detected only a few times. The chain carries TRBV11-2 and TRBJ2-1, with 15 bases aligning to TRBD2. With V trimmed by 5 bases and J by 3 bases, 8 bases remained unmatched. CDR3 length equals 18 residues. Looked up from germline, CDR1 is SGHAT and CDR2 is FQNNGV. In DNA, the CDR3 is TGTGCCAGCAGCGCCCGACGGACTAGCGGGGGGGACTACAATGAGCAGTTCTTC. Protein product: CASSARRTSGGDYNEQFF.

The gene calls are TRBV7-2 and TRBJ2-3; 13 bases match TRBD2. V was pared by 1 base and J by 5 bases, with 6 bases of the junction left unmatched. Looked up from germline, CDR1 is SGHTA and CDR2 is FQGNSA. The CDR3 covers 17 residues. DNA of the CDR3: TGTGCCAGCAGCTTAGGGCTACTAGCGGGAGGGGGAGATACGCAGTATTTT. It specifies CASSLGLLAGGGDTQYF. Together with reference TRBV7-2 and TRBJ2-3, the CDR3 gives the full variable domain: GAGVSQSPSNKVTEKGKDVELRCDPISGHTALYWYRQSLGQGLEFLIYFQGNSAPDKSGLPSDRFSAERTGGSVSTLTIQRTQQEDSAVYLCASSLGLLAGGGDTQYFGPGTRLTVL.

This sequence joins TRBV18 and TRBJ2-3; 8 bases are shared with TRBD2. J was trimmed by 0 bases and V by 3 bases; bases with no gene match: 5. The length of the CDR3 is 16 residues. Germline CDR1 and CDR2: KGHSH and LQKENI. The CDR3 DNA sequence: TGTGCCAGCTCACCGGTACTAGCGGTTAGCACAGATACGCAGTATTTT. It is translated as CASSPVLAVSTDTQYF.

The chain couples TRBV10-3 to TRBJ2-7; D might be TRBD1 (5 bases). The germline V and J ends were trimmed by 3 bases and 0 bases, with 12 bases remaining between them. Germline assignment: CDR1 ENHRY and CDR2 SYGVKD. The CDR3 totals 15 residues. The DNA for the CDR3 is TGTGCCATCAGTGACCTGGACACCTACTCCTACGAGCAGTACTTC. Translating gives CAISDLDTYSYEQYF.

This clonotype was observed at least ten times. This chain's CDR3 is CASRGGQGAYGYTF. The CDR3 DNA reads as TGTGCCAGCAGAGGCGGACAGGGGGCTTATGGCTACACCTTC. The rearrangement uses TRBV7-8 and TRBJ1-2, with TRBD1 matching over 11 bases. The V gene end was trimmed by 6 bases and the J gene end by 5 bases; junction bases not matched to a gene: 5. CDR1 is SGHVS and CDR2 is FQNEAQ in the germline V gene. The CDR3 runs to 14 residues.

This clonotype was observed many times. This chain joins TRBV5-6 and TRBJ1-5, with no clear D. Germline V gene lookup returns CDR1 SGHDT and CDR2 YYEEEE. The CDR3 extends over 15 amino acids. V was trimmed by 0 bases and J by 0 bases, leaving 7 bases between them. The chain's CDR3 is CASSLEGYSNQPQHF. CDR3 bases: TGTGCCAGCAGCTTGGAAGGTTATAGCAATCAGCCCCAGCATTTT.

Only a few counts were recorded for this clonotype. The V call is TRBV4-3, the J call TRBJ2-7, with D perhaps matching TRBD2 (5 bases). V dropped 3 bases and J dropped 2 bases, with 14 bases sitting between them. There are 15 residues in the CDR3. CDR1 LGHNA and CDR2 YSLEER come from the germline V gene. As DNA, the CDR3 is TGCGCCAGCAGCCACCGGACGGGGAGCCCCTACGAGCAGTACTTC. This sequence encodes CASSHRTGSPYEQYF.

The chain links TRBV5-6 to TRBJ2-1, with D hard to call. The V and J ends lost 3 bases and 7 bases respectively, with 11 bases between them. Germline V CDR1 and CDR2: SGHDT, YYEEEE. The length of the CDR3 is 13 residues. CDR3 coding DNA: TGTGCCAGCAGCTCGGAGACGTGGAATGAGCAGTTCTTC. Amino acids: CASSSETWNEQFF.

The sample holds many counts of this clonotype. J is TRBJ2-4 and V is TRBV20-1, with 9 bases that match TRBD1. The V segment lost 4 bases and the J segment 5 bases; nucleotides outside the gene matches: 6. The germline V gene has CDR1 DFQATT and CDR2 SNEGSKA (reference sequence). The CDR3 length is 14 residues. The CDR3 nucleotides are TGCAGTGCTACTGGACAGGGGCCCCAAAACATTCAGTACTTC. Residues: CSATGQGPQNIQYF.

This clonotype was found many times. The chain links TRBV11-2 to TRBJ1-1; TRBD1 matches 10 bases. This CDR3 comprises 18 residues. The V segment lost 2 bases and the J segment 3 bases; nucleotides outside the gene matches: 12. Germline V CDR1 and CDR2: SGHAT, FQNNGV. CDR3 amino acids: CASSLPRDRGSGDTEAFF. In DNA form, the CDR3 reads TGTGCCAGCAGCTTACCCCGGGACAGGGGATCAGGGGACACTGAAGCTTTCTTT. The full variable domain, completed using reference TRBV11-2 and TRBJ1-1, is EAGVAQSPRYKIIEKRQSVAFWCNPISGHATLYWYQQILGQGPKLLIQFQNNGVVDDSQLPKDRFSAERLKGVDSTLKIQPAKLEDSAVYLCASSLPRDRGSGDTEAFFGQGTRLTVV.

Ten or more counts support this clonotype. The chain uses TRBV7-9 and TRBJ1-4; 8 bases match TRBD1. Unmatched junction bases numbered 15, after V lost 4 bases and J lost 8 bases. The CDR3 is 17 amino acids. In germline, CDR1 is SEHNR, CDR2 FQNEAQ (reference sequence). CDR3 sequence: CASSSSAGGAFGEKLFF. The CDR3 nucleotides read TGTGCCAGCAGCTCTTCCGCAGGGGGCGCTTTTGGAGAAAAACTGTTTTTT.

V gene TRBV24-1 combines with J gene TRBJ2-1; 7 positions agree with TRBD1. The CDR3 contains 15 residues. With 3 bases clipped from V and 5 bases from J, the junction kept 6 bases outside the gene matches. Germline V gene sequence: CDR1 KGHDR, CDR2 SFDVKD. The CDR3 region has the DNA TGTGCCACCAGTGATGACAGGGTATATAACAATGAGCAGTTCTTC. Protein sequence: CATSDDRVYNNEQFF.

This clonotype was picked up many times. The chain links TRBV5-1 to TRBJ2-3, with 7 bases identical to TRBD2. CDR1 and CDR2 (germline): SGHRS, YFSETQ. The CDR3 has 16 amino acids. Germline trimming cut 1 base from V and 0 bases from J; bases unmatched to any gene: 5. The CDR3 DNA is TGCGCCAGCAGCTTGCTAGCGGCAAGTAGCACAGATACGCAGTATTTT. Residues: CASSLLAASSTDTQYF.

This clonotype has at least ten counts. The chain couples TRBV4-1 to TRBJ2-2, with 7 bases that match TRBD2. V gave up 1 base and J gave up 1 base; unmatched junction bases: 0. CDR1 is MGHRA and CDR2 is YSYEKL in the germline V gene. The CDR3 is 15 residues long. As DNA, the CDR3 is TGCGCCAGCAGCCAAGCGGGAGGGAACACCGGGGAGCTGTTTTTT. This codes for CASSQAGGNTGELFF.

At least ten counts were recorded for this clonotype. The genes are TRBV20-1 and TRBJ1-1, with D possibly TRBD1 on 5 matching bases. CDR1 and CDR2 (germline): DFQATT, SNEGSKA (reference sequence). The CDR3 is 15 amino acids. V was pared by 0 bases and J by 3 bases, with 14 bases between. In DNA, the CDR3 is TGCAGTGCTAGAGATGCCTCTGTGGGGGACACTGAAGCTTTCTTT. It yields the protein CSARDASVGDTEAFF.

This clonotype was seen many times. This chain connects TRBV7-2 to TRBJ1-4; maybe TRBD1 (5 bases). V was trimmed by 5 bases and J by 3 bases, leaving 13 bases between them. The germline V gene has CDR1 SGHTA and CDR2 FQGNSA. The CDR3 loop spans 15 amino acids. DNA of the CDR3: TGTGCCAGCAGCCCCCAGGGTCAGGCTAATGAAAAACTGTTTTTT. Its translation is CASSPQGQANEKLFF. The whole variable domain, remainder taken from reference TRBV7-2 and TRBJ1-4, is GAGVSQSPSNKVTEKGKDVELRCDPISGHTALYWYRQSLGQGLEFLIYFQGNSAPDKSGLPSDRFSAERTGGSVSTLTIQRTQQEDSAVYLCASSPQGQANEKLFFGSGTQLSVL.

This chain uses TRBV4-2 with TRBJ1-2, with TRBD1 as a possible D gene (5 bases). The CDR3 contains 19 residues. Germline values: CDR1 LGHNA, CDR2 YNFKEQ. V dropped 5 bases and J dropped 5 bases, with 30 bases sitting between them. This chain's CDR3 is CASSRTLDSAVVGSYGYTF. The CDR3 DNA reads TGTGCCAGCAGCAGAACTCTAGACAGTGCCGTAGTTGGATCTTATGGCTACACCTTC.

The genes are TRBV6-1 and TRBJ1-6; no reliable D call. V dropped 3 bases and J dropped 0 bases, with 9 bases sitting between them. Germline values: CDR1 MNHNS, CDR2 SASEGT. CDR3 size: 16 residues. The CDR3 sequence is CASSDYGSSYNSPLHF. The DNA for the CDR3 is TGTGCCAGCAGTGACTACGGGAGCTCCTATAATTCACCCCTCCACTTT.

V gene TRBV5-4 combines with J gene TRBJ1-2; 8 positions match TRBD1. This CDR3 is 13 amino acids long. Losses at the gene ends were 0 bases for V and 7 bases for J; bases not matched to a gene: 2. Germline V gives CDR1 SGHNT, CDR2 YYREEE (reference sequence). CDR3 bases: TGTGCCAGCAGCTTGGACAGGGGGTTTGGCTACACCTTC. Amino acid sequence: CASSLDRGFGYTF.

This clonotype was seen ten or more times. J is TRBJ2-3 and V is TRBV6-5; D is tentatively TRBD1 or TRBD2 (5 bases each). CDR3 size: 15 residues. V lost 0 bases, J lost 0 bases, and 7 bases lay in between. The germline V gene has CDR1 MNHEY and CDR2 SVGAGI. CDR3 in amino acids: CASSYSGTSTDTQYF. The CDR3 DNA follows: TGTGCCAGCAGTTACTCTGGGACCAGCACAGATACGCAGTATTTT.